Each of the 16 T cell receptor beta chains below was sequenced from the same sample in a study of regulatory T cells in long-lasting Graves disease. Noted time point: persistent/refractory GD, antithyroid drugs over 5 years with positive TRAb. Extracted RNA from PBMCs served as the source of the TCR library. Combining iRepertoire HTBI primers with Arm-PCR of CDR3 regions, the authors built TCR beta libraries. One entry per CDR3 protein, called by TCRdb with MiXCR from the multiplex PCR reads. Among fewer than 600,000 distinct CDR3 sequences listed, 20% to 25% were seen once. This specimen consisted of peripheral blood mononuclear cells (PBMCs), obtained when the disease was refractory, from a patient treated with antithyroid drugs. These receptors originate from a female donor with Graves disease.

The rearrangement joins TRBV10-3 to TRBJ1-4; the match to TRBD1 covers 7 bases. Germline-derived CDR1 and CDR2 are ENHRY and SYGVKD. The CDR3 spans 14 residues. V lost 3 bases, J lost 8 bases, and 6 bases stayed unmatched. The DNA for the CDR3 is TGTGCCATCAGTGATCTACAGGGGAAGGAAAAACTGTTTTTT. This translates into CAISDLQGKEKLFF.

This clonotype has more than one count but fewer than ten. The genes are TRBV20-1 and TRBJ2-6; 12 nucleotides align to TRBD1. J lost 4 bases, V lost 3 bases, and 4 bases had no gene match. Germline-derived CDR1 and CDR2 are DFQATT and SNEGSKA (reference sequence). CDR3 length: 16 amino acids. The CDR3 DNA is TGCAGTGCTAGGGGACAGGGGGCAGGCGGGGCCAACGTCCTGACTTTC. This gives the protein CSARGQGAGGANVLTF.

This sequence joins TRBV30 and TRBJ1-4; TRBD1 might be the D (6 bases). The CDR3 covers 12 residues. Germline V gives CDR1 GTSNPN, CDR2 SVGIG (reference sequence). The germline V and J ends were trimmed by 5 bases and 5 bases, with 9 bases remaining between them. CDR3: CAWERGNEKLFF. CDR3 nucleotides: TGTGCCTGGGAAAGGGGGAATGAAAAACTGTTTTTT. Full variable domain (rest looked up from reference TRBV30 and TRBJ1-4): SQTIHQWPATLVQPVGSPLSLECTVEGTSNPNLYWYRQAAGRGLQLLFYSVGIGQISSEVPQNLSASRPQDRQFILSSKKLLLSDSGFYLCAWERGNEKLFFGSGTQLSVL.

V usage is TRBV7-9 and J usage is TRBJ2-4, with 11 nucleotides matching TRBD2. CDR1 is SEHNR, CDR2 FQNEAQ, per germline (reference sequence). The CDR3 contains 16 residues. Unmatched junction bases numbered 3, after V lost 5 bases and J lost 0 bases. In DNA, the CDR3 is TGTGCCAGCAGCCAGCTAGCGGGAGGAGCCAAAAACATTCAGTACTTC. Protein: CASSQLAGGAKNIQYF.

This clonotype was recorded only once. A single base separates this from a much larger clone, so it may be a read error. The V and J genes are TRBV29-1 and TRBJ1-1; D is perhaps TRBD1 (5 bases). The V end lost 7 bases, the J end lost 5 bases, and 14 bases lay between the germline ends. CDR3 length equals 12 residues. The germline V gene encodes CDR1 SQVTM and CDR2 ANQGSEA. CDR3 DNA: TGCAGCGCCTCAGGCAGGGTTACTGAAGCTTTCTTT. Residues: CSASGRVTEAFF.

This chain's CDR3 is CASSLPPRQSSSGNTIYF. CDR3 sequence (DNA): TGTGCCAGCAGCTTACCCCCTCGACAGAGCAGCTCTGGAAACACCATATATTTT. The V call is TRBV7-2, the J call TRBJ1-3; D possibly corresponds to TRBD1 (5 bases). This CDR3 contains 18 residues. Germline V CDR1 and CDR2: SGHTA, FQGNSA. V lost 2 bases to trimming and J lost 0 bases, with 17 bases between them.

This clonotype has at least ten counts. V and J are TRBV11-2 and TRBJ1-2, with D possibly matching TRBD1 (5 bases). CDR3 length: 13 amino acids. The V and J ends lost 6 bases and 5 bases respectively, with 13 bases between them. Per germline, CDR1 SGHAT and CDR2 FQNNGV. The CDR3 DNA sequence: TGTGCCAGCAGTCGAGCAGGGTTTTATGGCTACACCTTC. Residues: CASSRAGFYGYTF. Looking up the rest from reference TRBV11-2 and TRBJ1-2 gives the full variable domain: EAGVAQSPRYKIIEKRQSVAFWCNPISGHATLYWYQQILGQGPKLLIQFQNNGVVDDSQLPKDRFSAERLKGVDSTLKIQPAKLEDSAVYLCASSRAGFYGYTFGSGTRLTVV.

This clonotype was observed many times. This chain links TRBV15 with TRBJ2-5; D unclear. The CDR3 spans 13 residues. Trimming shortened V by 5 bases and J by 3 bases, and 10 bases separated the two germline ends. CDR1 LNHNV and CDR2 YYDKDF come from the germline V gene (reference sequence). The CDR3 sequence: CATSPGPEETQYF. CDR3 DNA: TGTGCCACCAGCCCGGGCCCCGAAGAGACCCAGTACTTC.

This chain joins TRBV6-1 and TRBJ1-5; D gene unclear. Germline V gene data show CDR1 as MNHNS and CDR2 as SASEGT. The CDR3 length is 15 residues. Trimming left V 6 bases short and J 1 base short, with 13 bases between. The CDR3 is CASSFRGKSNQPQHF. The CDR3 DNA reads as TGTGCCAGCAGCTTTCGGGGTAAAAGCAATCAGCCCCAGCATTTT.

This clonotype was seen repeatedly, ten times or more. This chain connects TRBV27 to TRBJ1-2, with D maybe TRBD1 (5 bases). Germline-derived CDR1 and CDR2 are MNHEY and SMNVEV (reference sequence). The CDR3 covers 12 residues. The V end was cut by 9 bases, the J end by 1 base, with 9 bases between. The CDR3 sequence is CASGGLNYGYTF. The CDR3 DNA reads TGTGCCAGTGGGGGACTTAACTATGGCTACACCTTC.

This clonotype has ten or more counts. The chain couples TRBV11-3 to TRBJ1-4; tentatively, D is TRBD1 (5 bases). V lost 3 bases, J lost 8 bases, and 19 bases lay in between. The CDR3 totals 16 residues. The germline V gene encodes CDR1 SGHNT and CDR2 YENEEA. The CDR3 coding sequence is TGTGCCAGCAGCTTGGATATACGAGGGGAGGGGGAAAAACTGTTTTTT. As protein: CASSLDIRGEGEKLFF.

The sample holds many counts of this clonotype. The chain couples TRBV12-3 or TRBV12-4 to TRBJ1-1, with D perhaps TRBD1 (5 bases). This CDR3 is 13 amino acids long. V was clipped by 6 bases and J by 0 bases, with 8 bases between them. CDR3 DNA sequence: TGTGCCAGCAGGCAGGGAATGAACACTGAAGCTTTCTTT. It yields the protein CASRQGMNTEAFF.

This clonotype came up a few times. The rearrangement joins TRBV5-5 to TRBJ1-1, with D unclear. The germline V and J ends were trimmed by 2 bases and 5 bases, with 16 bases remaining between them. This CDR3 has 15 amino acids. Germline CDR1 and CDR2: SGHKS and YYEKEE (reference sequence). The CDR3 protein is CASSFLTGEWTEAFF. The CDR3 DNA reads TGTGCCAGCAGCTTTTTGACCGGGGAGTGGACTGAAGCTTTCTTT.

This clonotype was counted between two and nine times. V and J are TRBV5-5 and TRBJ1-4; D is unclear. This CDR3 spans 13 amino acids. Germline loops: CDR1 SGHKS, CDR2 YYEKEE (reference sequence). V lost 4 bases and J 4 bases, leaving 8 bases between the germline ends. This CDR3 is CASSRVSNEKLFF. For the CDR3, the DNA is TGTGCCAGCAGCCGTGTCAGTAATGAAAAACTGTTTTTT. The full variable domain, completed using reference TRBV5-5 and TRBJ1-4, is DAGVTQSPTHLIKTRGQQVTLRCSPISGHKSVSWYQQVLGQGPQFIFQYYEKEERGRGNFPDRFSARQFPNYSSELNVNALLLGDSALYLCASSRVSNEKLFFGSGTQLSVL.

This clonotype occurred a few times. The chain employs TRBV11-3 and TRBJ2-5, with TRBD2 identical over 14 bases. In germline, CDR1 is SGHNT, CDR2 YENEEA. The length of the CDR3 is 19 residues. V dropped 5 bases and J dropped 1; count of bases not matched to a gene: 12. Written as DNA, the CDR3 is TGTGCCAGCAGCGTGGGACTAGCGGGAGAGTTATGGGCCCAAGAGACCCAGTACTTC. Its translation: CASSVGLAGELWAQETQYF.

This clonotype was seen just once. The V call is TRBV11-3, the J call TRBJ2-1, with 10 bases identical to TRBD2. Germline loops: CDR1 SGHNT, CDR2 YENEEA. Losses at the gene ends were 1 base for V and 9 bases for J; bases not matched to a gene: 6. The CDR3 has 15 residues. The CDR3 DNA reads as TGTGCCAGCAGCTTAGTCCTAGCGGGGGCCGGTGAGCAGTTCTTC. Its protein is CASSLVLAGAGEQFF.